This TCR beta chain was observed in a study of shared clonotypes between healthy human individuals. Repertoires were generated with immunoSEQ multiplex PCR, while TCRdb's copy carries only in-frame clones and drops some. The sample records around 510,000 clones, around 78% being singletons. CDR3 size: 14 residues. V trimming: 0 bases; J trimming: 6 bases; junction bases outside the gene matches: 5. Germline V gene sequence: CDR1 GTSNPN, CDR2 SVGIG (reference sequence). This clonotype originated in a woman aged 40 to 50 in good health. Some clones in this sample may be carry-over from other donors' samples. The sequenced sample was PBMCs. The chain is built from TRBV30 and TRBJ1-5; 7 bases are a match to TRBD1. The CDR3 DNA reads as TGTGCCTGGAGTGTAGACAGGGTTGGTCAGCCCCAGCATTTT. Its translation is CAWSVDRVGQPQHF.